This TCR beta chain was identified in a study of response to subunit inactivated influenza vaccine. Findings and caveats of the study: The authors put forward the suggestion that each seasonal influenza vaccination may bring in only a limited number of new T cells.

CDR1 is SGHVS, CDR2 FNYEAQ, per germline. The J segment lost 0 bases and the V segment lost 5 bases, leaving 9 bases of the junction unmatched. The CDR3 contains 16 residues. Notes on this clonotype: Its antigen is unidentified.

TCRdb re-called the RT-PCR reads through MiXCR, storing one row per CDR3 protein. In the table there are 450,000 to 600,000 distinct CDR3 sequences, 6% to 9% of which are singletons. The rearrangement joins TRBV7-6 to TRBJ2-7, with 8 nucleotides matching TRBD2. Specimen: PBMCs from blood, collected around 25 months after vaccination. The sequence was obtained from a man between 45 and 75 years old who received an inactivated influenza vaccine. CDR3 nucleotides: TGTGCCAGCAGCCCTCTCTCTAGCGGGCTCTCCTACGAGCAGTACTTC. Encoded protein: CASSPLSSGLSYEQYF. Full variable domain (missing parts from reference TRBV7-6 and TRBJ2-7): GAGVSQSPRYKVTKRGQDVALRCDPISGHVSLYWYRQALGQGPEFLTYFNYEAQQDKSGLPNDRFSAERPEGSISTLTIQRTEQRDSAMYRCASSPLSSGLSYEQYFGPGTRLTVT.